Detailed here is one T cell receptor beta chain. This entry comes from a study of CD8+ T cells in alopecia areata. The germline V and J ends were trimmed by 3 bases and 0 bases, with 6 bases remaining between them. The CDR3 has 13 amino acids. Germline V gene data show CDR1 as KGHSH and CDR2 as LQKENI. Reverse transcribed after extraction, RNA yielded cDNA as the sequencing template. The protocol was immunoSEQ multiplex PCR, while the TCRdb copy is restricted to in-frame clones and leaves out a portion. The sample records some 170,000 clones, about 61% being singletons. Indicated treatment: oral pan-JAK inhibitor, 5-10 mg twice daily.

Here the sequenced sample was CD4+ T cells sorted from blood, taken between weeks 55 and 65, from a patient treated with tofacitinib. V usage is TRBV18 and J usage is TRBJ2-7; D tentatively fits TRBD1 or TRBD2 (5 bases each). The clonotype originates from a human donor with alopecia areata. CDR3 nucleotide sequence: TGTGCCAGCTCACCCGGGGCCTCCTACGAGCAGTACTTC. This translates into CASSPGASYEQYF.